This T cell receptor (beta chain) was observed in a study of blood T cell repertoires in COVID-19 (dated by TCRdb to the early 2020s). Study-level background: Samples from collaborators originated in the United States, Italy and Spain and spanned both the acute and convalescent phases of COVID-19. The material from the prospective study consisted of cDNA or gDNA derived from T cells, B-cell-depleted T cells, or PBMCs. The dataset comprised deeply sampled blood TCRbeta repertoires from subjects exposed to, actively infected with, or recovered from COVID-19. The repertoires were made available in a free public database intended to serve as a resource for research on the immune response to SARS-CoV-2. Samples came from the ongoing ImmuneRACE study (first 160 participants) plus 1,254 subjects from 6 global collaborators. Nearly every sample came with metadata listing a de-identified subject ID, COVID-19 status, age in years and sex. Where HLA class I and class II types were available, the types were taken from metadata supplied by the sample provider, not from assay-based typing. Study-wide findings and limitations: How much clinical and demographic metadata was included differed by source and by participant, and the metadata was provided uncurated.

Enrolling through a virtual design, the prospective study's participants ranged in age from about 18 to 100 years and lived across 24 United States geographic areas. Cohort assignment in the prospective study relied on participant-reported clinical history from a screening survey and a study questionnaire. Recovered participants in ImmuneRACE Cohort 3 were defined as having two consecutive negative NP/OP PCR tests, clearance from a healthcare professional, or resolution of symptoms. Each participant in the prospective study had whole blood, serum and a nasopharyngeal or oropharyngeal swab collected by mobile phlebotomists. Participants in the prospective study had the option to provide additional blood draws and questionnaires over a roughly 2-month period. Blood samples from the prospective study were shipped frozen or at room temperature prior to DNA extraction. Cut back by 4 bases and 8 bases, the V and J ends lie 11 bases apart. The germline V gene (reference sequence) supplies CDR1 GTSNPN and CDR2 SVGIG. Inclusive of the bounding cysteine and phenylalanine, the CDR3 is 11 residues long. Only the CDR3 DNA is retained, 33 bases long and in frame from the first base.

Turning to this clone: Its antigen has not been determined. No per-base quality is available; no much larger clone lies one base away.

The immunoSEQ Assay, a bias-controlled multiplex PCR, was used to amplify TCRbeta CDR3 regions from genomic DNA. Under the source paper's analysis protocol: Nucleated cell counts per sample were estimated from amplification of reference gene primers within the assay. Sequence reads were collapsed and filtered to measure the absolute abundance of every unique TCRbeta CDR3 rearrangement. For each sample, productive Simpson clonality was calculated by taking the square root of Simpson's diversity index across productive rearrangements. Held by TCRdb, this immuneACCESS table contains in-frame sequences only and omits some clones. Under half of the omission traces to an unresolved V gene where checked; the cause of the rest is unknown. The D gene and trimming were derived from the DNA, and the V and J assignments and clone size from that table. The sample contains some 200,000 clones, roughly 90% of them found a single time. The ten largest clones represent around 2.1% of the sample.

In this chain, TRBV30 is recombined with TRBJ1-2; a tentative D match to TRBD1 spans 5 bases. The source is a woman between 25 and 40 years old who had recovered from COVID-19. Sequencing was done on a sample of PBMCs or T cells enriched from blood (not recorded which). The CDR3 loop reads CAWTGWKGYTF. Read as DNA, the sequence is TGTGCCTGGACAGGGTGGAAGGGCTACACCTTC.